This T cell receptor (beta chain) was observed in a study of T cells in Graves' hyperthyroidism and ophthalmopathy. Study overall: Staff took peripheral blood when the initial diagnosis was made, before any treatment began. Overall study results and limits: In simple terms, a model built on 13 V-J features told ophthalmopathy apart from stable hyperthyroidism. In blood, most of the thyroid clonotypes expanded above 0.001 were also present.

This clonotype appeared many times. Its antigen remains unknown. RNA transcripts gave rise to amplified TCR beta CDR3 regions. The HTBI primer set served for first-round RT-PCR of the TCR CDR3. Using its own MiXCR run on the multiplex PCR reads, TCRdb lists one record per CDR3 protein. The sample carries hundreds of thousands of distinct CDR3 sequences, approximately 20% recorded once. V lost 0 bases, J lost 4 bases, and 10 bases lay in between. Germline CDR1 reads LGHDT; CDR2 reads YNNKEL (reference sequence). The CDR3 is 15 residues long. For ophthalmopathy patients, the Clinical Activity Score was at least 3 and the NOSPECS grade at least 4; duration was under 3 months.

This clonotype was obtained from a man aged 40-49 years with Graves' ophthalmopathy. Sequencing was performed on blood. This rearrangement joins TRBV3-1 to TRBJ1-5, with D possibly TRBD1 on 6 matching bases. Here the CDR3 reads CASSQDLQGNQPQHF. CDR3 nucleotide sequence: TGTGCCAGCAGCCAAGATCTACAGGGAAATCAGCCCCAGCATTTT.